A selection of T cell receptor beta chains follows, all from one sample in a study of molecular identifiers for immune sequencing clone quantification. MiXCR, run by TCRdb on the PCR reads, gives a single entry per CDR3 protein. The table has tens of thousands of distinct CDR3 sequences, 19% seen once. Sequenced material: naive CD8+ T cells from blood, with Jurkat cell RNA spiked in. Receptors were obtained from a human donor in good health. Some libraries in this study had Jurkat cell RNA spiked in. The conserved cysteine and the conserved F or W are not part of the CDR3 here. The D gene is left open where the match is weak. A row's size may be missing; if present it is once, few, many or a size class.

v_call	d_call	clone_size	j_call	cdr3_aa
TRBV27	.	many	TRBJ1-4	ASSENEKLF
TRBV25-1	TRBD1	many	TRBJ2-7	ASSPGTASYEQY
TRBV9	.	many	TRBJ1-1	ASSIGGGTEAF
TRBV7-2	.	many	TRBJ1-1	ASSLGENTEAF
TRBV14	.	many	TRBJ1-5	ASSQRFDRFNQPQH
TRBV20-1	.	.	TRBJ2-7	SAGVQGIYEQY
TRBV27	TRBD1	.	TRBJ2-7	ASSPGQGGFYEQY
TRBV27	TRBD1	many	TRBJ2-7	ASGTGPGYEQY
TRBV12-3/TRBV12-4	.	many	TRBJ1-2	ASRSGTSGYT
TRBV4-1	TRBD1	many	TRBJ1-2	ASSQGVVGQGADGYT
TRBV27	.	few	TRBJ2-2	ASSFELATGELF
TRBV4-1	TRBD2	many	TRBJ2-5	ASSPYGTSEETQY
TRBV6-5	.	many	TRBJ2-7	ASSYFSGEPYEQY
TRBV7-6	.	many	TRBJ2-3	ASSFLPGEGGADTQY
TRBV7-9	.	many	TRBJ2-7	ASSSSNTRSYEQY
TRBV19	.	many	TRBJ2-7	ASSDRAYEQY
TRBV5-6	.	.	TRBJ1-5	ARLNRRDSNQPQH
TRBV6-6	.	many	TRBJ2-3	ASSTVPDTQY
TRBV7-8	.	.	TRBJ2-1	ASRSQAERWAGNEQF
TRBV2	.	.	TRBJ2-5	ASSEGHETQY
TRBV11-2	.	many	TRBJ1-1	ASSKTQEMNTEAF
TRBV13	.	many	TRBJ2-5	ASSLVRGPQETQY
TRBV19	.	many	TRBJ2-7	ASSIVGGTYEQY
TRBV4-1	TRBD2	many	TRBJ2-1	ASSRLGTSVDEQF
TRBV7-8	.	.	TRBJ1-5	ASSLAGGGLGNQPQH
TRBV4-2	.	.	TRBJ2-1	TSSQGYEQF